The clone carrying this T cell receptor beta chain was observed once. The V gene's germline CDR1 is GTSNPN and CDR2 SVGIG (reference sequence). This CDR3 has 15 amino acids. The J segment lost 9 bases and the V segment lost 0 bases, leaving 12 bases of the junction unmatched. The sample comes from a study of blood T cell repertoires in COVID-19. Profiled with immunoSEQ multiplex PCR; TCRdb holds only in-frame clones, not every one. The data hold roughly 380,000 clones, with about 91% observed a single time. The sample was peripheral blood. The rearrangement joins TRBV30 to TRBJ1-1, with 8 bases fitting TRBD1. The TCR sequence derives from a woman between 35 and 50 years old with COVID-19, enrolled during active disease. Here the CDR3 DNA reads TGTGCCTGGAGTGTATCTGGGACAGGCAAATCTAAAGCTTTCTTT. It codes for CAWSVSGTGKSKAFF.